This T cell receptor beta chain was captured in a study of T cell changes during pregnancy in multiple sclerosis. Libraries were prepared by immunoSEQ multiplex PCR; TCRdb keeps only in-frame clonotypes and omits some of them. The sample records around 48,000 clones, approximately 92% being singletons. V shed 0 bases and J shed 8 bases, with 19 bases lying between them. The CDR3 is 16 residues long. From germline, CDR1 is SGHRS and CDR2 YFSETQ. The source was CD4+ T cells from peripheral blood mononuclear cells, collected in the third trimester of pregnancy. The sequence came from a female donor with multiple sclerosis, enrolled in a pregnancy study. V is TRBV5-1 and J is TRBJ2-3; D is ambiguous. The CDR3 nucleotides read TGCGCCAGCAGCTTGGGCGCTTCAACCTTAGTGAGTACGCAGTATTTT. It is translated as CASSLGASTLVSTQYF.